This T cell receptor beta chain was found in a study of human T cells and chemical hapten exposure. General observations from the study: The immune response of these alopecia patients might not match healthy individuals'.

This clonotype was seen a handful of times. Its target is unknown. This CDR3 is built from 15 residues. CDR1 and CDR2 (germline): MNHNY, SVGAGI (reference sequence). Deletions cut 6 bases from V and 4 bases from J, with 16 bases between. Sample time point: pre-sensitization, week 0. Treatment meaning: therapeutic diphenylcyclopropenone sensitization with weekly scalp DPC. TCRdb reprocessed the RACE reads via MiXCR and lists one record per CDR3 protein. The repertoire holds 150,000 to 200,000 distinct CDR3 sequences, with around 30% as singletons. The rearrangement uses TRBV6-6 and TRBJ1-5; weak D call: TRBD1 (5 bases). The input for sequencing was whole blood, taken in connection with sensitization to the hapten diphenylcyclopropenone (DPC). The sequence was obtained from a woman between 25 and 40 years old with alopecia areata. Some clones in this sample may be carry-over from other donors' samples. In DNA form, the CDR3 reads TGTGCCAGCAGCCCAGGGCGGGATGGGAATCAGCCCCAGCATTTT. The encoded protein is CASSPGRDGNQPQHF.